The clone carrying this TCR beta chain was seen at least ten times. The antigen is unknown. This specimen belongs to a study of metastatic and nonmetastatic thyroid tumors. Across the study: Patients with malignant and benign thyroid disease provided blood and tumor or nodule tissue, whose repertoires were compared. General study points: Patients with malignant thyroid tumors reportedly had significantly higher TCR beta diversity than those with benign nodules, in blood and tumor.

Per the study methods: Across clinicopathological groups, CDR3 differences served as the basis for building a distant-metastasis classifier for papillary thyroid cancer. TCRdb re-called the PCR reads via MiXCR. The V and J calls here are based on TCRdb, not the publication. The sample gives tens of thousands of clones, over 10% of which show up once; approximately 24% is in the top ten. In germline, CDR1 is MNHEY, CDR2 SMNVEV (reference sequence). The CDR3 runs to 14 residues. V was shortened by 3 bases and J by 9 bases, with 12 bases between the two germline ends. Each patient came to thyroid surgery without any prior treatment (of any kind).

This sequence originates from a female donor with papillary thyroid cancer or a benign thyroid nodule (not recorded which). Some clones in this sample may be carry-over from other donors' samples. Material: blood. The chain links TRBV27 to TRBJ1-6; D uncertain. The CDR3 coding sequence is TGTGCCAGCAGTTTGAGGAGGGTTAGTTCACCCCTCCACTTT. This gives the protein CASSLRRVSSPLHF.